These 26 T cell receptor beta chains were sequenced from one sample in a study of blood T cell repertoires in COVID-19. Sequencing used immunoSEQ multiplex PCR; TCRdb keeps in-frame clones, though not all of them. The data hold approximately 150,000 clones, with 80% to 90% observed a single time. The specimen was peripheral blood. The receptor source for this set is a woman between 50 and 59 years old with acute or convalescent COVID-19.

The sample holds one count of this clone. V usage is TRBV13 and J usage is TRBJ2-3; TRBD2 matches 8 bases. Germline lookup yields CDR1 PRHDT and CDR2 FYEKMQ (reference sequence). This CDR3 has 15 amino acids. Trimming at V came to 1 base and at J to 2 bases, leaving 2 bases not matched to a gene. The CDR3 nucleotides read TGTGCCAGCAGCTTAGCGGGGGGGAACACAGATACGCAGTATTTT. Translated: CASSLAGGNTDTQYF.

The rearrangement links TRBV5-1 to TRBJ2-1, with TRBD2 identical over 7 bases. In germline, CDR1 is SGHRS, CDR2 YFSETQ. J gave up 5 bases and V 2 bases, and 7 bases lay outside the gene matches. The CDR3 totals 15 residues. The CDR3 DNA sequence: TGCGCCAGCAGCTTCTCAGCGGGGTCAGACAATGAGCAGTTCTTC. It yields the protein CASSFSAGSDNEQFF.

The sample holds a few counts of this clone. This chain links TRBV30 with TRBJ1-2; D call uncertain. V was shortened by 0 bases and J by 0 bases, with 11 bases between the two germline ends. CDR3 length: 15 amino acids. Looked up from germline, CDR1 is GTSNPN and CDR2 is SVGIG (reference sequence). In nucleotides, the CDR3 is TGTGCCTGGAGTGTACGTGCACTATCTAACTATGGCTACACCTTC. Translated, it gives CAWSVRALSNYGYTF.

The chain joins TRBV5-1 to TRBJ2-3; 7 bases fit TRBD2. The CDR3 covers 15 residues. The V gene end was trimmed by 0 bases and the J gene end by 1 base; junction bases not matched to a gene: 2. CDR1 is SGHRS, CDR2 YFSETQ, per germline. This CDR3 is CASSLERGGTDTQYF. DNA of the CDR3: TGCGCCAGCAGCTTGGAACGGGGGGGCACAGATACGCAGTATTTT.

This rearrangement joins TRBV27 to TRBJ2-2; 9 bases match TRBD1. Germline loops: CDR1 MNHEY, CDR2 SMNVEV (reference sequence). V was clipped by 7 bases and J by 1 base; unmatched bases: 7. The CDR3 has 16 residues. The CDR3 protein is CASIPRTGVNTGELFF. The CDR3 nucleotides read TGTGCCAGCATCCCCCGGACAGGGGTGAACACCGGGGAGCTGTTTTTT.

The chain combines TRBV6-1 with TRBJ1-3; a possible D gene is TRBD1 (5 bases). The CDR3 is 16 residues long. Trimming cost V 4 bases and J 0 bases, with 13 bases left between them. Germline V gives CDR1 MNHNS, CDR2 SASEGT. CDR3 nucleotide sequence: TGTGCCAGCAGTGCCCTGGACACCAGCTCTGGAAACACCATATATTTT. It translates to CASSALDTSSGNTIYF.

This chain uses TRBV6-5 with TRBJ1-2, with D tentatively TRBD1 (6 bases). The germline gives CDR1 MNHEY, CDR2 SVGAGI. Trimming stripped 5 bases from V and 7 bases from J, with 14 bases between. The length of the CDR3 is 13 residues. The CDR3 reads CASSRTAAAGYTF. In DNA, the CDR3 is TGTGCCAGCAGTCGGACAGCGGCGGCTGGCTACACCTTC.

The chain is built from TRBV5-4 and TRBJ1-2, with 7 bases identical to TRBD1. Losses at the gene ends were 3 bases for V and 3 bases for J; bases not matched to a gene: 5. The CDR3 runs to 14 residues. CDR1 is SGHNT and CDR2 is YYREEE in the germline V gene (reference sequence). The DNA of the CDR3 is TGTGCCAGCAGCTCAAGGGGGACAGACTATGGCTACACCTTC. Encoded protein: CASSSRGTDYGYTF.

The rearrangement links TRBV7-9 to TRBJ1-1; 10 bases match TRBD1. This CDR3 comprises 16 residues. Germline CDR1 and CDR2: SEHNR and FQNEAQ (reference sequence). J lost 8 bases, V lost 6 bases, and 15 bases had no gene match. CDR3 loop: CASSLTTGGEDYEAFF. In DNA form, the CDR3 reads TGTGCCAGCAGTCTCACGACAGGGGGCGAGGATTACGAAGCTTTCTTT.

This clone was detected a few times. The chain is built from TRBV2 and TRBJ2-4, with D possibly matching TRBD1 (6 bases). V was shortened by 0 bases and J by 9 bases, with 12 bases between the two germline ends. CDR1 SNHLY and CDR2 FYNNEI come from the germline V gene. This CDR3 spans 14 amino acids. This chain's CDR3 is CASSEAWQGSIQYF. In nucleotides, the CDR3 is TGTGCCAGCAGTGAAGCTTGGCAGGGGAGCATTCAGTACTTC.

V and J are TRBV7-9 and TRBJ1-5; 9 bases match TRBD1. Germline CDR1 SEHNR, CDR2 FQNEAQ (reference sequence). V was clipped by 1 base and J by 4 bases; unmatched bases: 2. This CDR3 has 15 residues. This CDR3 reads CASSLVTGGNQPQHF. The CDR3 DNA sequence: TGTGCCAGCAGCTTAGTGACAGGGGGAAATCAGCCCCAGCATTTT.

V is TRBV25-1 and J is TRBJ1-2; 7 nucleotides align to TRBD1. The germline V gene encodes CDR1 MGHDK and CDR2 SYGVNS. This CDR3 region has 14 residues. After removal of 2 bases from V and 6 bases from J, the junction contained 6 bases not matched to a gene. The CDR3 sequence: CASSERSQGDGYTF. The CDR3 DNA reads TGTGCCAGCAGTGAAAGGTCCCAGGGGGATGGCTACACCTTC.

This clone has a single count. This sequence joins TRBV11-3 and TRBJ2-7; 9 positions agree with TRBD1. Germline loops: CDR1 SGHNT, CDR2 YENEEA. V lost 5 bases, J lost 2 bases, and 7 bases stayed unmatched. The CDR3 totals 15 residues. The CDR3: CASSAWTGDTYEQYF. The DNA of the CDR3 is TGTGCCAGCAGCGCCTGGACAGGGGATACCTACGAGCAGTACTTC.

This clone has only one observation. The chain joins TRBV14 to TRBJ1-1; a weak D match, TRBD1 (5 bases). With 4 bases removed from V and 0 bases from J, the gap between germline ends came to 18 bases. CDR1 SGHDN and CDR2 FVKESK come from the germline V gene. This CDR3 has 17 residues. The chain's CDR3 is CASSPYRRDIMNTEAFF. For the CDR3, the DNA is TGTGCCAGCAGCCCATACCGCAGGGATATCATGAACACTGAAGCTTTCTTT.

The chain recombines TRBV30 with TRBJ2-4; TRBD1 matches 8 bases. This CDR3 contains 13 residues. With 4 bases clipped from V and 8 bases from J, the junction kept 7 bases outside the gene matches. Germline V lookup: CDR1 GTSNPN, CDR2 SVGIG (reference sequence). CDR3 DNA: TGTGCCTGGATGAGGACAGGGATGGACATTCAGTACTTC. It encodes CAWMRTGMDIQYF.

The chain combines TRBV19 with TRBJ1-1; no clear D gene. This CDR3 region has 17 residues. V shed 3 bases and J shed 0 bases, with 17 bases lying between them. Germline lookup yields CDR1 LNHDA and CDR2 SQIVND (reference sequence). CDR3 loop: CASSIPLRPGVNTEAFF. The CDR3 coding sequence is TGTGCCAGTAGTATCCCACTCCGCCCGGGAGTGAACACTGAAGCTTTCTTT.

V usage is TRBV6-5 and J usage is TRBJ2-3; 11 bases match TRBD1. V gave up 6 bases and J gave up 4 bases; unmatched junction bases: 3. This CDR3 contains 14 residues. CDR1 is MNHEY, CDR2 SVGAGI, per germline. CDR3 coding DNA: TGTGCCAGCAGACGGACAGGGGGCTCAGATACGCAGTATTTT. Its protein product is CASRRTGGSDTQYF.

This clone was counted between two and nine times. Other DNA variants within this sample encode the same CDR3. This sequence joins TRBV5-1 and TRBJ1-2; no clear D gene. Germline V gene data show CDR1 as SGHRS and CDR2 as YFSETQ. The CDR3 runs to 13 residues. The V and J ends lost 1 base and 4 bases respectively, with 8 bases between them. The CDR3 sequence: CASSLPGGYGYTF. In DNA form, the CDR3 reads TGCGCCAGCAGCTTGCCGGGAGGCTATGGCTACACCTTC.

This clone is a singleton in its sample. The CDR3 coding sequence is TGTGCCAGCAGCCTGAAAACTAGCGGGAGGGCCTACTACAATGAGCAGTTCTTC. Translating gives CASSLKTSGRAYYNEQFF. The V gene is TRBV7-6, the J gene TRBJ2-1, with 13 nucleotides matching TRBD2. V lost 5 bases and J lost 3; bases outside the gene matches: 10. Germline assignment: CDR1 SGHVS and CDR2 FNYEAQ. The CDR3 has 18 amino acids.

The rearrangement links TRBV18 to TRBJ2-1; 8 positions match TRBD1. The CDR3 length is 21 residues. Unmatched junction bases numbered 27, after V lost 3 bases and J lost 8 bases. Germline CDR1 is KGHSH and CDR2 is LQKENI. The CDR3 loop is CASSPPFPAPRGRTVMDEQFF. The CDR3, as DNA: TGTGCCAGCTCACCCCCGTTCCCCGCCCCCAGGGGGCGGACAGTCATGGATGAGCAGTTCTTC.

The genes are TRBV5-4 and TRBJ1-1; 7 nucleotides line up with TRBD1. Germline V gives CDR1 SGHNT, CDR2 YYREEE (reference sequence). CDR3 size: 12 residues. V shed 7 bases and J 1 base; nucleotides not matched to a gene: 1. CDR3 bases: TGTGCCAGCGGGGACAGGAACACTGAAGCTTTCTTT. Translated, it gives CASGDRNTEAFF.

CDR3 loop: CASSQVFRVPYNEQFF. Written as DNA, the CDR3 is TGTGCCAGCAGCCAAGTTTTCAGGGTCCCCTACAATGAGCAGTTCTTC. The chain combines TRBV14 with TRBJ2-1, with D perhaps matching TRBD1 (5 bases). The CDR3 length is 16 residues. The V gene's germline CDR1 is SGHDN and CDR2 FVKESK. Deletions cut 1 base from V and 2 bases from J, with 12 bases between.

The chain joins TRBV10-3 to TRBJ2-3; D is unresolved. The CDR3 is 12 residues long. Germline CDR1 ENHRY, CDR2 SYGVKD. V gave up 4 bases and J gave up 2 bases, with 4 bases separating them. The CDR3 loop reads CAISGATDTQYF. The DNA for the CDR3 is TGTGCCATCAGTGGGGCCACAGATACGCAGTATTTT.

This clone was counted between two and nine times. The chain combines TRBV5-1 with TRBJ1-1, with 7 bases matching TRBD1. Germline CDR1 reads SGHRS; CDR2 reads YFSETQ. J was trimmed by 2 bases and V by 4 bases; bases with no gene match: 5. This CDR3 spans 14 amino acids. This chain's CDR3 is CASSLRQGNTEAFF. CDR3 DNA sequence: TGCGCCAGCAGCCTTAGACAGGGCAACACTGAAGCTTTCTTT.

This chain links TRBV7-9 with TRBJ1-5; D call uncertain. CDR3 length: 14 residues. CDR1 and CDR2 (germline): SEHNR, FQNEAQ (reference sequence). Trimming cost V 3 bases and J 5 bases, with 11 bases left between them. The CDR3 here is CASSLNSPDQPQHF. DNA for the CDR3: TGTGCCAGCAGCTTGAACAGCCCTGATCAGCCCCAGCATTTT.

Only one count was recorded for this clone. The chain couples TRBV2 to TRBJ2-1; D gene uncertain. Between the trimmed V and J ends, which lost 4 bases and 4 bases, there was a span of 14 bases. This CDR3 has 15 amino acids. Germline V lookup: CDR1 SNHLY, CDR2 FYNNEI. DNA for the CDR3: TGTGCCAGCAGTGTGCTGGAGACGCAATACAATGAGCAGTTCTTC. Translation: CASSVLETQYNEQFF.